This paragraph reports one T cell receptor beta chain. The data were taken from a study of tumor-infiltrating lymphocytes in oesophageal squamous cell carcinoma. TCRdb recomputed calls from the PCR reads with MiXCR, one row per CDR3 protein. The sample yields about 16,000 distinct CDR3 sequences, about 50% seen once. Germline-derived CDR1 and CDR2 are MNHGY and SAAAGT. The CDR3 runs to 12 residues. J is TRBJ2-1 and V is TRBV6-8; 9 nucleotides align to TRBD1. The J call may not be correct, given that the DNA end is closer to TRBJ2-5. The TCR sequence derives from a male donor with esophageal squamous cell carcinoma. Material: esophageal tumor tissue. CDR3 DNA sequence: TGTGCCGTTTGGGACAGGGAAGAGACCCAGTACTTC. Encoded protein: CAVWDREETQYF.